This passage covers 23 T cell receptor beta chains from one sample sequenced in a study of post-analysis software for immune sequencing data. Whole-study results and caveats: Roughly five TRBV segments appeared more often in patients than in controls, and TRBV5-6, TRBV5-1 and TRBV20-1 were among these.

These TCRs are of unknown antigen specificity. Carried by the TCR beta cDNA libraries were unique molecular identifiers. TCRdb analysed the PCR reads with MiXCR anew, one entry per CDR3 protein. The repertoire has some 690,000 distinct CDR3 sequences, 25% to 30% of them found once; the top ten carry 0.55% to 0.65%. Material for sequencing was blood. All receptors derive from a girl aged 10-17 years with multiple sclerosis.

A remark on this clonotype: At one boundary the junction diverges from the germline segment, which might be a read error. The chain is built from TRBV7-2 and TRBJ1-2; 7 bases are shared with TRBD1. Germline-derived CDR1 and CDR2 are SGHTA and FQGNSA. This CDR3 region has 17 residues. The CDR3 sequence: CASSLGFYRDSNYGHTF. CDR3 nucleotide sequence: TGTGCCAGCAGCTTAGGCTTTTACCGGGACAGTAACTATGGCCACACCTTC.

This clonotype was recorded a few times. The rearrangement links TRBV6-1 to TRBJ2-7; 7 nucleotides line up with TRBD2. The CDR3 sequence is 17 residues long. The junction had 20 bases not matched to a gene; V was cut back by 8 bases and J by 4 bases. Germline CDR1 MNHNS, CDR2 SASEGT. Here the CDR3 reads CASGELGGGGNAYEQYF. CDR3 sequence (DNA): TGTGCCAGCGGAGAGCTGGGTGGGGGGGGGAACGCGTACGAGCAGTACTTC.

The gene calls are TRBV10-1 and TRBJ2-1, with 13 nucleotides matching TRBD2. Per germline, CDR1 WNHNN and CDR2 SYGVQD (reference sequence). V trimming: 4 bases; J trimming: 6 bases; junction bases outside the gene matches: 3. This CDR3 region has 15 residues. CDR3 protein: CASSVLAGGLNEQFF. Written as DNA, the CDR3 is TGCGCCAGCAGTGTACTAGCGGGAGGGCTCAATGAGCAGTTCTTC.

This clonotype was found a few times. The CDR3 spells CSARVRNGHQTNEKLFF. CDR3 nucleotide sequence: TGCAGTGCTAGAGTTAGAAATGGACACCAAACTAATGAAAAACTGTTTTTT. This rearrangement joins TRBV20-1 to TRBJ1-4, with D possibly matching TRBD1 (5 bases). V was cut by 1 base and J by 1 base, with 16 bases left in between. CDR3 length: 17 amino acids. Looked up from germline, CDR1 is DFQATT and CDR2 is SNEGSKA (reference sequence).

The sample holds many counts of this clonotype. The chain uses TRBV7-2 and TRBJ2-1, with D possibly being TRBD1 (7 bases). The germline V gene has CDR1 SGHTA and CDR2 FQGNSA. V dropped 1 base and J dropped 8 bases, with 12 bases sitting between them. The CDR3 consists of 14 residues. CDR3 sequence: CASSLVGGGDEQFF. CDR3 nucleotides: TGTGCCAGCAGCTTAGTAGGGGGCGGGGATGAGCAGTTCTTC. The entire variable domain, with the rest obtained from reference TRBV7-2 and TRBJ2-1, is as follows: GAGVSQSPSNKVTEKGKDVELRCDPISGHTALYWYRQSLGQGLEFLIYFQGNSAPDKSGLPSDRFSAERTGGSVSTLTIQRTQQEDSAVYLCASSLVGGGDEQFFGPGTRLTVL.

This clonotype showed up just a few times. The chain's CDR3 is CASSPPVAGTIWNEQFF. Written as DNA, the CDR3 is TGTGCCAGCTCACCGCCAGTAGCGGGGACCATCTGGAATGAGCAGTTCTTC. The chain is built from TRBV18 and TRBJ2-1; 8 bases align to TRBD2. The junction had 14 bases not matched to a gene; V was cut back by 3 bases and J by 7 bases. Germline loops: CDR1 KGHSH, CDR2 LQKENI. The CDR3 consists of 17 residues.

The chain links TRBV29-1 to TRBJ1-2; 9 positions agree with TRBD1. CDR1 and CDR2 from the germline V gene are SQVTM and ANQGSEA. The V segment lost 4 bases and the J segment 0 bases; nucleotides outside the gene matches: 6. The CDR3 has 15 residues. The CDR3 bases are TGCAGCGTTGGGGGGACAGGGTCAGCTAACTATGGCTACACCTTC. It specifies CSVGGTGSANYGYTF.

The table lists this clonotype with a few counts. The chain is built from TRBV7-2 and TRBJ2-2; D is ambiguous. Per germline, CDR1 SGHTA and CDR2 FQGNSA. The CDR3 covers 13 residues. The ends were cut back, 3 bases at V and 3 bases at J, with 5 bases in the middle. The CDR3 DNA reads TGTGCCAGCAGCTTTTCACACACCGGGGAGCTGTTTTTT. Translated, it gives CASSFSHTGELFF.

This clonotype appeared a few times. The V gene is TRBV20-1, the J gene TRBJ2-1, with unresolved D. The germline V gene has CDR1 DFQATT and CDR2 SNEGSKA (reference sequence). This CDR3 spans 13 amino acids. V lost 1 base to trimming and J lost 0 bases, with 4 bases between them. The CDR3 reads CSARGPSYNEQFF. As DNA, the CDR3 is TGCAGTGCTAGAGGGCCCTCCTACAATGAGCAGTTCTTC.

The chain uses TRBV10-3 and TRBJ2-5, with 13 nucleotides matching TRBD2. The J call may be mistaken, given a closer DNA end match to TRBJ2-7. The germline V gene has CDR1 ENHRY and CDR2 SYGVKD. This CDR3 comprises 17 residues. DNA for the CDR3: TGTGCCATCAGTAGATCGAGCGGGACTAGCGGGGCCTACGAGCAGTACTTC. It encodes CAISRSSGTSGAYEQYF.

The chain has TRBV7-2 and TRBJ2-7; D gene ambiguous. CDR1 SGHTA and CDR2 FQGNSA come from the germline V gene. This CDR3 spans 11 amino acids. V lost 7 bases, J lost 1 base, and 5 bases lay in between. CDR3 DNA sequence: TGTGCCAGCACCGGTTCCTACGAGCAGTACTTC. Its translation is CASTGSYEQYF.

The rearrangement joins TRBV5-1 to TRBJ2-1, with D possibly matching TRBD2 (6 bases). The CDR3 loop spans 16 amino acids. Trimming stripped 0 bases from V and 3 bases from J, with 13 bases between. CDR1 and CDR2 (germline): SGHRS, YFSETQ. The CDR3 spells CASSLGGSRGYNEQFF. In DNA form, the CDR3 reads TGCGCCAGCAGCTTGGGGGGTTCGCGGGGCTACAATGAGCAGTTCTTC.

The gene calls are TRBV20-1 and TRBJ2-3; 7 bases agree with TRBD2. Germline loops: CDR1 DFQATT, CDR2 SNEGSKA (reference sequence). The CDR3 loop spans 15 amino acids. Unmatched junction bases numbered 9, after V lost 6 bases and J lost 0 bases. The CDR3 DNA follows: TGCAGTGCACCGCGGCTAGCGGACAGCACAGATACGCAGTATTTT. Its protein product is CSAPRLADSTDTQYF.

This clonotype was observed many times. The V gene is TRBV7-9, the J gene TRBJ2-5; TRBD2 matches at 11 bases. With 5 bases clipped from V and 5 bases from J, the junction kept 13 bases outside the gene matches. CDR3 length: 17 residues. Looked up from germline, CDR1 is SEHNR and CDR2 is FQNEAQ (reference sequence). The CDR3 is CASSEGLAEPPGETQYF. Written as DNA, the CDR3 is TGTGCCAGCAGCGAGGGACTAGCGGAGCCCCCGGGGGAGACCCAGTACTTC.

This chain links TRBV9 with TRBJ2-2; D is perhaps TRBD2 (5 bases). The ends were cut back, 4 bases at V and 3 bases at J, with 10 bases in the middle. The CDR3 loop spans 14 amino acids. Per germline, CDR1 SGDLS and CDR2 YYNGEE. The CDR3 here is CASSPQLDTGELFF. The CDR3 DNA reads as TGTGCCAGCAGCCCGCAACTAGACACCGGGGAGCTGTTTTTT. The variable domain in full, completed from reference TRBV9 and TRBJ2-2, reads DSGVTQTPKHLITATGQRVTLRCSPRSGDLSVYWYQQSLDQGLQFLIQYYNGEERAKGNILERFSAQQFPDLHSELNLSSLELGDSALYFCASSPQLDTGELFFGEGSRLTVL.

This clonotype appeared a few times. The CDR3 sequence: CASSLSGQNYEQYF. In DNA form, the CDR3 reads TGTGCCAGCAGTTTATCGGGTCAAAATTACGAGCAGTACTTC. The chain is built from TRBV27 and TRBJ2-7; no clear D gene. This CDR3 is 14 amino acids long. Germline V CDR1 and CDR2: MNHEY, SMNVEV (reference sequence). The V end was cut by 0 bases, the J end by 4 bases, with 10 bases between.

The chain has TRBV29-1 and TRBJ2-5; 7 nucleotides match TRBD1. The CDR3 consists of 10 residues. J was trimmed by 9 bases and V by 5 bases; bases with no gene match: 3. The germline V gene encodes CDR1 SQVTM and CDR2 ANQGSEA. CDR3 bases: TGCAGCGTTCGACAGGGCCCCCAGTACTTC. The encoded protein is CSVRQGPQYF.

V gene TRBV5-6 combines with J gene TRBJ1-1, with 9 positions matching TRBD1. Germline V CDR1 and CDR2: SGHDT, YYEEEE. The CDR3 loop spans 14 amino acids. V lost 5 bases, J lost 4 bases, and 6 bases stayed unmatched. The CDR3 is CASRDGQGRTEAFF. For the CDR3, the DNA is TGTGCCAGCAGGGACGGACAGGGGCGCACTGAAGCTTTCTTT.

The chain recombines TRBV7-2 with TRBJ2-3; the D gene is possibly TRBD2 (5 bases). The V end lost 1 base, the J end lost 6 bases, and 14 bases lay between the germline ends. The germline V gene has CDR1 SGHTA and CDR2 FQGNSA. This CDR3 spans 15 amino acids. The CDR3: CASSLVVAGRDTQYF. CDR3 nucleotides: TGTGCCAGCAGCTTAGTTGTGGCGGGTAGGGATACGCAGTATTTT.

J is TRBJ1-5 and V is TRBV6-5; D unresolved. The CDR3 covers 14 residues. The V end was cut by 6 bases, the J end by 2 bases, with 11 bases between. Germline V CDR1 and CDR2: MNHEY, SVGAGI. The DNA for the CDR3 is TGTGCCAGCAGAAACAACGGGGGCAATCAGCCCCAGCATTTT. Translated: CASRNNGGNQPQHF.

This clonotype was seen a few times. The genes are TRBV12-3 or TRBV12-4 and TRBJ2-5; D is unclear. Trimming stripped 3 bases from V and 5 bases from J, with 10 bases between. The length of the CDR3 is 13 residues. The CDR3 loop reads CASSFQAVETQYF. The CDR3, as DNA: TGTGCCAGCAGTTTTCAGGCCGTGGAGACCCAGTACTTC.

The rearrangement links TRBV12-3 or TRBV12-4 to TRBJ2-7; D call uncertain. V was trimmed by 3 bases and J by 4 bases, leaving 7 bases between them. The CDR3 runs to 12 residues. The CDR3 coding sequence is TGTGCCAGCAGTTTTCAAGGATACGAGCAGTACTTC. Its translation: CASSFQGYEQYF.

The gene calls are TRBV5-1 and TRBJ2-4; 7 positions agree with TRBD1. J lost 0 bases, V lost 3 bases, and 3 bases had no gene match. The germline V gene encodes CDR1 SGHRS and CDR2 YFSETQ. There are 15 residues in the CDR3. The CDR3 region is CASSWDSLAKNIQYF. CDR3 coding DNA: TGCGCCAGCAGCTGGGACAGCCTAGCCAAAAACATTCAGTACTTC.